The clone carrying this T cell receptor beta chain was seen a handful of times. The data are from a study of shared clonotypes between healthy human individuals. The V and J ends lost 8 bases and 0 bases respectively, with 11 bases between them. Germline V CDR1 and CDR2: MGHDK, SYGVNS. The CDR3 is 15 amino acids. Sequenced by immunoSEQ multiplex PCR; TCRdb stores in-frame clones only, minus some. The repertoire includes about 460,000 clones, 75% to 80% of them detected once, and around 12% sits in the top ten. The sample taken for sequencing was PBMCs. This receptor was obtained from a woman between 35 and 50 years old in good health. Some clones in this sample may be carry-over from other donors' samples. The chain uses TRBV25-1 and TRBJ2-6, with a weak D call TRBD1 (6 bases). The CDR3 reads CASQTGSSGANVLTF. For the CDR3, the DNA is TGTGCCAGCCAGACAGGTAGCTCTGGGGCCAACGTCCTGACTTTC.